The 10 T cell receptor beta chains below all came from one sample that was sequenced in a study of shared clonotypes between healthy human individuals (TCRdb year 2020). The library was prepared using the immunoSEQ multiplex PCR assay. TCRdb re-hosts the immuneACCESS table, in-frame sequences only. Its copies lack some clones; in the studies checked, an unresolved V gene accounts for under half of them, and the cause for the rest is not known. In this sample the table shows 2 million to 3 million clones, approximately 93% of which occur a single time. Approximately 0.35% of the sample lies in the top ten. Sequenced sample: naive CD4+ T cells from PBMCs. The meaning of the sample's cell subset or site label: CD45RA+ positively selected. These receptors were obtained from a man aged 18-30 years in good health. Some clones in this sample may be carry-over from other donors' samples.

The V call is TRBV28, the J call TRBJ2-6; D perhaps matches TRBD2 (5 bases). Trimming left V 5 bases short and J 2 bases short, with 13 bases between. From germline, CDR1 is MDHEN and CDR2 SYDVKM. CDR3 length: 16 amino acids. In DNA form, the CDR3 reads TGTGCCAGCAGTCTACTCCTCGGGGCTGGGGCCAACGTCCTGACTTTC. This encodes CASSLLLGAGANVLTF.

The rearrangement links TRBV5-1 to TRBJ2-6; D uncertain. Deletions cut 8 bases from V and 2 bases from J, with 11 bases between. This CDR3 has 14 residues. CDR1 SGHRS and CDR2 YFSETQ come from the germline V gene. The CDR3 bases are TGCGCCAGTCAATTGGGTACTGGGGCCAACGTCCTGACTTTC. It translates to CASQLGTGANVLTF.

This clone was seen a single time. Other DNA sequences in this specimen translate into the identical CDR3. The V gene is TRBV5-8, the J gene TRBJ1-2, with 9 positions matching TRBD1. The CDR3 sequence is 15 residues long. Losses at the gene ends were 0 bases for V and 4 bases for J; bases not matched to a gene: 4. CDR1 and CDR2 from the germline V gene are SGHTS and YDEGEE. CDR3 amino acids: CASSLGDRAAYGYTF. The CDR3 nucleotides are TGTGCCAGCAGCTTGGGGGACAGGGCAGCCTATGGCTACACCTTC.

CDR3 protein: CASSYIRLAGIQGCGYEQYF. CDR3 nucleotide sequence: TGTGCCAGCAGCTATATCCGACTAGCGGGGATCCAAGGGTGTGGCTACGAGCAGTACTTC. The V and J genes are TRBV7-7 and TRBJ2-7, with TRBD2 identical over 11 bases. CDR1 and CDR2 from the germline V gene are SSHAT and FNYEAQ (reference sequence). The CDR3 is 20 amino acids. V was clipped by 4 bases and J by 3 bases; unmatched bases: 20.

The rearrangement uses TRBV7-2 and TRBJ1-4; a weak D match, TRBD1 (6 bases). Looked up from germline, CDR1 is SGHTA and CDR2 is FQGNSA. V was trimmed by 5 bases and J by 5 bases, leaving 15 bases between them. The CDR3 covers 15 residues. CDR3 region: CASSPPGGMNEKLFF. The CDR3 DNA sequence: TGTGCCAGCAGCCCTCCGGGGGGCATGAATGAAAAACTGTTTTTT. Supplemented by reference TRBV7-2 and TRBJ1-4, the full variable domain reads GAGVSQSPSNKVTEKGKDVELRCDPISGHTALYWYRQSLGQGLEFLIYFQGNSAPDKSGLPSDRFSAERTGGSVSTLTIQRTQQEDSAVYLCASSPPGGMNEKLFFGSGTQLSVL.

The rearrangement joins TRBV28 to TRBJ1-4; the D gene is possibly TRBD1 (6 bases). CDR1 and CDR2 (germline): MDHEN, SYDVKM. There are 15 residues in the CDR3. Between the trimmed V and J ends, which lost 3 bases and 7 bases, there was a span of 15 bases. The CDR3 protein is CASSFSGGHREKLFF. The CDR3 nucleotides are TGTGCCAGCAGTTTCTCGGGGGGGCATCGTGAAAAACTGTTTTTT.

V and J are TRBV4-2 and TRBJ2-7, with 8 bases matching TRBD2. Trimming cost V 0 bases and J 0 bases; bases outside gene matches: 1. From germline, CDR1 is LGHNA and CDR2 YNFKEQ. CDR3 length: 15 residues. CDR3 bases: TGTGCCAGCAGCCAAGACCTAGCGGGCTCCTACGAGCAGTACTTC. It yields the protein CASSQDLAGSYEQYF.

CDR3 amino acids: CASSTGTGGLVNAYEQYF. In DNA form, the CDR3 reads TGTGCCAGTAGTACCGGGACAGGAGGACTTGTGAACGCCTACGAGCAGTACTTC. The V call is TRBV19, the J call TRBJ2-7; TRBD1 matches at 8 bases. Trimming cost V 4 bases and J 2 bases; bases outside gene matches: 16. There are 18 residues in the CDR3. The germline gives CDR1 LNHDA, CDR2 SQIVND (reference sequence).

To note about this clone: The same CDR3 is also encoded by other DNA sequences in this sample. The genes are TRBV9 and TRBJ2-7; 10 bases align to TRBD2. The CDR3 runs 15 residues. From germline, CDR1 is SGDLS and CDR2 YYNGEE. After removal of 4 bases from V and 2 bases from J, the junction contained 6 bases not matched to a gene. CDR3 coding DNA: TGTGCCAGCAGCCCCCGACTAGCGGGTGCCTACGAGCAGTACTTC. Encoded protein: CASSPRLAGAYEQYF.

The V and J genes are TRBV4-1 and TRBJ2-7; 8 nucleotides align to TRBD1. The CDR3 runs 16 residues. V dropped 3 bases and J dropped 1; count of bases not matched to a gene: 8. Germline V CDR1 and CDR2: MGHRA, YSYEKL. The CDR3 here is CASSHGGQGWSYEQYF. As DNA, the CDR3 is TGCGCCAGCAGCCACGGAGGACAGGGTTGGTCCTACGAGCAGTACTTC.